This T cell receptor beta chain was sequenced during a study of cytomegalovirus exposure and HLA in healthy donors (dated by TCRdb to about 2017). With respect to the entire study: An earlier analysis of more than 550 of the donors reported 250 to 350 Gb of sequence data and 95 million to 140 million unique TCR beta sequences obtained from about 170 million T cells. An early release that covered 640 HLA-typed donors contained approximately 300 gigabases of sequencing data and about 84 million unique TCR sequences. Of the approximately 400 genotyped donors, around 81% fell in the genetic ancestry cluster associated with self-reported Caucasian donors. The study was designed to test whether signatures of past pathogen exposure could be identified by cataloging public T cell receptors. Using immunosequencing, the study profiled T cell repertoires from fewer than 700 subjects and related those repertoires to cytomegalovirus serostatus. In addition to the first cohort of 666 subjects, a separate validation cohort of 130 or so different subjects was used. The study combined high-throughput TCR immunosequencing, statistical association of individual TCRs with disease status, and machine learning to predict cytomegalovirus infection status. To study patterns of TCR occurrence, a later analysis re-analyzed previously published TCR beta repertoires from around 700 donors and added high-resolution HLA genotyping. The later analysis used no new phenotypic data to find candidate immune exposures, relying instead on TCR beta sequences and their occurrence across donors. An earlier analysis of fewer than 750 of the donors used high-throughput TCR beta sequencing to judge whether each TCR beta V gene segment behaved as functional or pseudogenic. Donor age, sex, ethnicity and CMV serostatus were compiled alongside the repertoire data. A later genetic analysis took genome-wide SNP genotypes for about three fifths of the 666 donors and used that subset as a discovery cohort. Every repertoire in the discovery cohort had been generated on one and the same sequencing platform. Both class I and class II loci were covered by HLA typing, at four-digit resolution. The number of donors typed differed by locus, with about 620-630 for A, B, C, DRB1 and DQB1, roughly 550 for DQA1, 600 to 610 for DPA1, and some 440 for DPB1. Because of strong linkage in the cohort, a handful of DR-DQ haplotypes were treated as single units for association and clustering. Among a few hundred genotyped donors of the cohort, an average of roughly 240,000 unique TCR beta nucleotide sequences were sequenced per donor, approximately 20% of them non-productive.

After removal of 4 bases from V and 6 bases from J, the junction retains 10 bases not matched to a gene. Reading from cysteine to phenylalanine, the CDR3 counts 15 amino acids. Only the CDR3 portion is preserved as DNA: 45 bases, with reading frame beginning at the first base. Reading the germline V gene gives CDR1 SGHRS and CDR2 YFSETQ. Libraries were constructed by the immunoSEQ multiplex PCR assay. For the multiplex PCR, a mixture combining 60 forward primers for TCR Vbeta segments and 13 reverse primers for TCR Jbeta segments was used. The CDR3 region of rearranged TCR beta genes was amplified from genomic DNA by a multiplex PCR assay. The Illumina HiSeq System was used to sequence the amplified TCR beta libraries as 87-base-pair reads. The published analysis was carried out like this. In a later analysis, 70 million to 95 million unique TCR beta chains were counted across the approximately 640 repertoires, and about 9.9 million of these chains were shared by at least two donors. To remove PCR and sequencing errors, raw reads were error-corrected and collapsed into unique sequences using a nearest-neighbor algorithm that merged closely related sequences. CDR3 sequences were aligned to IMGT reference sequences to assign V, D and J gene segments. For a sequence to be retained, at least a six-nucleotide match to both a V gene segment and a J gene segment was required. A rearrangement was called productive if the CDR3 had no stop codons and remained in frame with V and J, and every other rearrangement was called non-productive. CDR3 was defined according to IMGT convention as the region running from the second conserved V-encoded cysteine to the conserved J-encoded phenylalanine. Sequences without an unambiguous match to a single V gene segment were excluded from the earlier analysis of about 640 of the donors. An earlier analysis of 587 of the donors classified V segments as functional when productive rearrangements were above 56.7% and as segregating when the standard deviation between donors was above 5%. A statistical classification framework was built for diagnosing cytomegalovirus status from the catalog of TCR beta chain sequences. A later analysis assigned V and J genes by comparing TCR nucleotide sequences with IMGT/GENE-DB human TR gene sequences. The TCRdist pipeline was used in a later analysis to assign CDR3 sequences and most-parsimonious VDJ recombination scenarios. In a later analysis, each TCR beta chain was defined by its CDR3 amino acid sequence together with its V-gene family, and reads lacking a unique V-gene family were excluded. In a later analysis, 500 to 700 highly shared, low-generation-probability nucleotide sequences were removed to address suspected cross-contamination and a sequencing artifact. For each public chain, a later analysis derived a clonal expansion index from normalized ranks of inferred template counts within each repertoire. A later analysis computed generation probabilities with a VDJ recombination model fitted to out-of-frame rearrangements, and checked the results against IGoR. In a later analysis, TCR-TCR, TCR-HLA and TCR-CMV co-occurrence was scored with hypergeometric tests, and a repertoire-size bias correction was applied to TCR pairs. To estimate false discovery rates, a later analysis permuted the HLA or CMV assignments 20 times. In a later analysis, co-occurring TCRs were grouped using DBSCAN, and TCRdist sequence similarity was added for clustering within HLA-allele-positive subsets. For co-occurrence clustering, repertoires with fewer than 30,000 or more than 120,000 public chains were excluded, along with about five repertoires with anomalous nucleotide sharing. TCRdb carries this immuneACCESS record with in-frame sequences only. Its versions omit some clonotypes, under half of them owing to an unresolved V gene in the studies checked, with the rest unexplained. That table furnishes V, J and clone size, whereas the DNA furnished D and trimming. The sample data list 60,000 to 75,000 clones, and roughly 72% of these were observed just once. The ten largest clones take up about 24% of the sample.

The cohort consisted of hundreds of healthy bone marrow donors. Cohort members were all nominally healthy when sampled, although unrecorded immune exposures were likely present. The donor was CMV seropositive and belonged to the group of around 300 seropositive cohort members. A peripheral blood sample was provided by each donor, and peripheral blood mononuclear cells were used for TCR beta sequencing. Genomic DNA extraction from the blood cell samples was performed with the Qiagen DNeasy Blood Extraction Kit. Broad study findings and their caveats: At a false discovery rate of 0.05, a later analysis linked 15,000 to 20,000 TCR beta sequences to specific HLA alleles. Roughly uniform sequencing depth across donors was assumed in presence/absence analyses, although this assumption may not hold. Strong co-occurrence of HLA alleles, especially DR and DQ, made assigning TCR associations to individual alleles difficult. Because some donors lacked HLA typing at each locus, the association tests relied only on the typed subset. In a later analysis, HLA-associated TCR beta chains showed more clonal expansion and lower generation probabilities than non-associated chains that were equally common. In this cohort, only TCR beta chains were sequenced, and detectable features were limited by the absence of alpha or paired-chain data. A cluster of highly shared sequence variants was judged likely to be a technical artifact of the sequencing pipeline. In a later analysis, TCR association rates were found to vary across HLA loci, with the most associated TCRs seen for DRB1 alleles and the fewest for HLA-C alleles. The classifier was reported to diagnose cytomegalovirus status with high specificity and sensitivity in both the original cohort and the validation cohort. Several of the top co-occurrence clusters appeared to be linked to parvovirus B19, influenza, CMV and Epstein-Barr virus, according to a later analysis. According to a later analysis, most CMV-associated TCR beta chains appeared to be HLA-restricted, and the HLA associations seemed to be driven largely by CMV exposure. For the cohort, immune exposure information was limited to CMV serostatus. A total of 164 TCR beta chains were listed by the study as associated with cytomegalovirus. It was suggested by the authors that the approach could potentially be generalized to other disease states and immunological phenotypes. Some IMGT-functional V segments, including TRBV6-2 and TRBV6-3, could not be distinguished by the 87-base-pair reads and were therefore excluded. In an earlier analysis of approximately 600 of the donors, most TCR beta V segments were observed in productive rearrangements about 90% or about 30% of the time, broadly matching IMGT annotations. Compared with the roughly 710-donor mean, donors in an Asian-associated ancestry cluster had fewer N-insertions in productive TCRs, according to a later genetic analysis. Three of the identified cytomegalovirus-associated TCR beta chains were confirmed in vitro to be specific for cytomegalovirus antigens. Some 15 rarely observed V segments, including chromosome 9 orphons, were excluded from the earlier analysis of approximately 500 of the donors because counts were too low. Linkage disequilibrium might explain the correlated functional status among segregating V segments, but an unknown experimental factor could not be ruled out. A further reported finding was that TCR beta sequences accurately predicted the HLA-A and HLA-B alleles for most subjects in the first cohort. V-gene and J-gene trimming of TCR beta chains was associated with a missense DCLRE1C variant in a later genetic analysis, and the association was replicated in an independent cohort. Most TCR sequences were seen in very few donors, while some public TCRs were found in many individuals.

For this clone: Its antigen has not been determined. One base away there is no much larger clone; base qualities are not given.

Sample: PBMCs. Recombination connected TRBV5-1 to TRBJ2-7, with TRBD1 identical over 10 junction bases. This clonotype originated in a woman in her twenties or thirties in good health and CMV-seropositive. The DNA is TGCGCCAGCAGCGGTCCCGGGACAGGGGTTGTCGAGCAGTACTTC. This sequence encodes CASSGPGTGVVEQYF.